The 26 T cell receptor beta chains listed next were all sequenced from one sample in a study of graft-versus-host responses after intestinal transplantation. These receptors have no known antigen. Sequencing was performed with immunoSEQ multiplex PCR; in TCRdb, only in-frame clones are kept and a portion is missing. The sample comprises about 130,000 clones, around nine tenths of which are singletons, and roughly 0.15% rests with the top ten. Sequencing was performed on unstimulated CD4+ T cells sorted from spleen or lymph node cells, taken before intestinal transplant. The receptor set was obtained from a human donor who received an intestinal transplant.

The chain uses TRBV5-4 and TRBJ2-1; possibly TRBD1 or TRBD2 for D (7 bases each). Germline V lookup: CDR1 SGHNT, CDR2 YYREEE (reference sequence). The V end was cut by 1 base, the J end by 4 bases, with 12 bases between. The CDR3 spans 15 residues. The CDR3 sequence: CASSLSQGGYNEQFF. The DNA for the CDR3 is TGTGCCAGCAGCTTGTCCCAGGGGGGGTACAATGAGCAGTTCTTC.

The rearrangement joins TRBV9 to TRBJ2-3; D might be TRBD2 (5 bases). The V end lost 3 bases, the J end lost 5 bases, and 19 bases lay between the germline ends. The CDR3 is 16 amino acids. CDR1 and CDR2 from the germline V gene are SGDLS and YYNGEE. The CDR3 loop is CASSEAAVGVLDTQYF. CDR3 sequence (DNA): TGTGCCAGCAGCGAAGCAGCGGTGGGTGTTTTAGATACGCAGTATTTT.

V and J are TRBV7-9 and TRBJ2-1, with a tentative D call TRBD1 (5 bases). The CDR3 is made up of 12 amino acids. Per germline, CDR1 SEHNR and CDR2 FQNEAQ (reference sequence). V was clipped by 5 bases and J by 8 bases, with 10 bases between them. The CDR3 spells CASSPQGHEQFF. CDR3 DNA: TGTGCCAGCAGCCCGCAGGGCCATGAGCAGTTCTTC.

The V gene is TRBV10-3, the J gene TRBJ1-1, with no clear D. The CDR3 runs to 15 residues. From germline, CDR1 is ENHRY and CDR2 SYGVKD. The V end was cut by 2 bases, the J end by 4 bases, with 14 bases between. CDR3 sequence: CAISEGRSAGTEAFF. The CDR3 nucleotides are TGTGCCATCAGTGAGGGACGATCCGCGGGCACTGAAGCTTTCTTT.

CDR3 residues: CASSTGTSGSYEQYF. The CDR3 nucleotides are TGCGCCAGCAGCACAGGGACTAGCGGCTCCTACGAGCAGTACTTC. V is TRBV5-1 and J is TRBJ2-7; 11 positions match TRBD2. This CDR3 contains 15 residues. J gave up 0 bases and V 4 bases, and 3 bases lay outside the gene matches. Germline CDR1 is SGHRS and CDR2 is YFSETQ.

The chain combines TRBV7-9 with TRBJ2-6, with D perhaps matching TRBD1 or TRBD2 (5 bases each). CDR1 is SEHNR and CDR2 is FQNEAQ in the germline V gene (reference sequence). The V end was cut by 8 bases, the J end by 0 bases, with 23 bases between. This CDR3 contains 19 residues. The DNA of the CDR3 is TGTGCCAGCCCGAAGAACCGGGGCGGTGGAAACTCTGGGGCCAACGTCCTGACTTTC. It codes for CASPKNRGGGNSGANVLTF.

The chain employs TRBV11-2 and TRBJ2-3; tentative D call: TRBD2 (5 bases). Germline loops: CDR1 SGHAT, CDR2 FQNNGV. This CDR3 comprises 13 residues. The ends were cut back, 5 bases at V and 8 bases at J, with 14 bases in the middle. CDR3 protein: CASSTDPGSTQYF. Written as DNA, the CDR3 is TGTGCCAGCAGCACCGATCCGGGGAGTACGCAGTATTTT.

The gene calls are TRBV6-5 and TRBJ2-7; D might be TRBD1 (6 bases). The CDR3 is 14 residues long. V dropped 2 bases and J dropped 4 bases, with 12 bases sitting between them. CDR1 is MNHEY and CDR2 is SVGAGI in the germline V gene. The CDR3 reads CASSYGTSLYEQYF. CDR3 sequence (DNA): TGTGCCAGCAGTTACGGGACATCCCTTTACGAGCAGTACTTC.

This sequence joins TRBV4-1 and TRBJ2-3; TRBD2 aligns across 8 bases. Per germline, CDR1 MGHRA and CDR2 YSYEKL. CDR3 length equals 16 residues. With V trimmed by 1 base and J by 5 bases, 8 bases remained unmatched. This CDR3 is CASSQGPGLVQDTQYF. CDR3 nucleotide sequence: TGCGCCAGCAGCCAAGGGCCGGGACTAGTCCAAGATACGCAGTATTTT.

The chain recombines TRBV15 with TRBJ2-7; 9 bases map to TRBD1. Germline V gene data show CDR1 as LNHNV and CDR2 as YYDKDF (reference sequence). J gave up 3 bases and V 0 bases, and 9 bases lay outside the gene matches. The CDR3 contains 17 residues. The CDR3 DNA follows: TGTGCCACCAGCAGAGACCTGTCTGGACAGGGGATCTACGAGCAGTACTTC. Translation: CATSRDLSGQGIYEQYF.

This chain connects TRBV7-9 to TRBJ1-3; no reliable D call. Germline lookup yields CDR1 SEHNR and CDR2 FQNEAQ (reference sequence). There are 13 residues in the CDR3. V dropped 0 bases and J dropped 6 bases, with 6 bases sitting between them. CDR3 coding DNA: TGTGCCAGCAGCTTAGCCAGACTAAACACCATATATTTT. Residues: CASSLARLNTIYF.

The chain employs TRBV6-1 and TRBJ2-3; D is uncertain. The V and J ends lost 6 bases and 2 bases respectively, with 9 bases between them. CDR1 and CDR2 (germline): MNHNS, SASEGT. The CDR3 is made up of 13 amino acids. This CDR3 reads CASSPGPTDTQYF. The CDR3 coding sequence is TGTGCCAGCAGCCCCGGGCCCACAGATACGCAGTATTTT.

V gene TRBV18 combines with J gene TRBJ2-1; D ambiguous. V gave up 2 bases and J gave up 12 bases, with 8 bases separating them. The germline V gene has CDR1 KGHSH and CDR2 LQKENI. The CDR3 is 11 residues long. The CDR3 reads CASSPDLLQFF. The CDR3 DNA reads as TGTGCCAGCTCACCAGATCTACTGCAGTTCTTC. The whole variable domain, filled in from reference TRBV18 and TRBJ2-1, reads NAGVMQNPRHLVRRRGQEARLRCSPMKGHSHVYWYRQLPEEGLKFMVYLQKENIIDESGMPKERFSAEFPKEGPSILRIQQVVRGDSAAYFCASSPDLLQFFGPGTRLTVL.

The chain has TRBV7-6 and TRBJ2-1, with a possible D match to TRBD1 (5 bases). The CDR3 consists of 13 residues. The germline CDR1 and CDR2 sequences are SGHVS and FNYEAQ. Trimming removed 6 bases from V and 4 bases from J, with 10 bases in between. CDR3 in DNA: TGTGCCAGCAGTAGGGGCGAATACAATGAGCAGTTCTTC. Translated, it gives CASSRGEYNEQFF.

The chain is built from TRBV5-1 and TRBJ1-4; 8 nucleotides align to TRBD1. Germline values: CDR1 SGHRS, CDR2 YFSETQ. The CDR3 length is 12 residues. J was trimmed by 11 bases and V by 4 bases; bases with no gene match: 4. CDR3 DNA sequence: TGCGCCAGCAGCATAGACAGGGGCAAACTGTTTTTT. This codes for CASSIDRGKLFF.

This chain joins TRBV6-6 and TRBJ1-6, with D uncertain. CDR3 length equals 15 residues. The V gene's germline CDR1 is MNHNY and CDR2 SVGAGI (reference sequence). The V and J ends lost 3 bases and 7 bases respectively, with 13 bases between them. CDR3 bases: TGTGCCAGCAGTTATTTCGAGGGATTAAATTCACCCCTCCACTTT. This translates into CASSYFEGLNSPLHF.

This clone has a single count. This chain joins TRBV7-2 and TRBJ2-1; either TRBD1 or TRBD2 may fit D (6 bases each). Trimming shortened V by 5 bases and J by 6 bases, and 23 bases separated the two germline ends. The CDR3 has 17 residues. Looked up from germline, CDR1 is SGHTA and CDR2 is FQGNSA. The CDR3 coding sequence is TGTGCCAGCAGCCCTCAGACAGGCGGGGTAGGTCGCAATGAGCAGTTCTTC. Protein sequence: CASSPQTGGVGRNEQFF.

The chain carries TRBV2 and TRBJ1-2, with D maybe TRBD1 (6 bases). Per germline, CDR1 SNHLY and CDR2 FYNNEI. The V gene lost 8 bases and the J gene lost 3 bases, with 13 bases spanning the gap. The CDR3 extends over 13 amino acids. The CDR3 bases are TGTGCCAGCGCCAGAAGGACAGACTATGGCTACACCTTC. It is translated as CASARRTDYGYTF.

The chain's CDR3 is CAISLAQSGEKLFF. The DNA of the CDR3 is TGTGCCATCTCACTCGCGCAGTCAGGTGAAAAACTGTTTTTT. This sequence joins TRBV10-3 and TRBJ1-4, with D hard to call. Germline CDR1 and CDR2: ENHRY and SYGVKD. The CDR3 loop spans 14 amino acids. Trimming took off 8 bases at V and 7 bases at J, with 17 bases between the two ends.

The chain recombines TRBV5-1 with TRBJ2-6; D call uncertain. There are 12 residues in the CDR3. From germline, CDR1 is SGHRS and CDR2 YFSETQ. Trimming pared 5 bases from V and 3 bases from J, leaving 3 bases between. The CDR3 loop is CASRIGANVLTF. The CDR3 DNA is TGCGCCAGCAGAATTGGGGCCAACGTCCTGACTTTC. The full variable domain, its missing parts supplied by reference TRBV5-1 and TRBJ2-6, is KAGVTQTPRYLIKTRGQQVTLSCSPISGHRSVSWYQQTPGQGLQFLFEYFSETQRNKGNFPGRFSGRQFSNSRSEMNVSTLELGDSALYLCASRIGANVLTFGAGSRLTVL.

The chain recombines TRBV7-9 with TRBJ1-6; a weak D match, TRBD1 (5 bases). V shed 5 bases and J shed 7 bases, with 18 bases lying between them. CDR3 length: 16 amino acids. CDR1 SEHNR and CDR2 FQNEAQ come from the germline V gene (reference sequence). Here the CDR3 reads CASSRGRDGANSPLHF. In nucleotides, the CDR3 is TGTGCCAGCAGCCGCGGTCGGGACGGGGCCAATTCACCCCTCCACTTT.

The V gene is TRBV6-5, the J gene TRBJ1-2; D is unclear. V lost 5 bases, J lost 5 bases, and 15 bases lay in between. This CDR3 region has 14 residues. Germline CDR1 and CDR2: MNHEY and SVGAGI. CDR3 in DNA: TGTGCCAGCAGTCACACGACGGTTTATTATGGCTACACCTTC. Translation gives CASSHTTVYYGYTF.

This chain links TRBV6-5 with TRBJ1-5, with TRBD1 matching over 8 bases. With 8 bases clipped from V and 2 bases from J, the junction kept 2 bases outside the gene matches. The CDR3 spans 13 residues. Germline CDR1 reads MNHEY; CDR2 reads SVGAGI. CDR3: CASQGAGNQPQHF. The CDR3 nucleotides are TGTGCCAGCCAGGGGGCAGGCAATCAGCCCCAGCATTTT.

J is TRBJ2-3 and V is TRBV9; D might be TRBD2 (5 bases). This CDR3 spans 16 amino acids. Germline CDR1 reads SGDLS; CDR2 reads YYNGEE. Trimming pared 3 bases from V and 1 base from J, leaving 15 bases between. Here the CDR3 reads CASSASPGYRTDTQYF. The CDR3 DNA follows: TGTGCCAGCAGCGCATCGCCGGGGTATCGCACAGATACGCAGTATTTT.

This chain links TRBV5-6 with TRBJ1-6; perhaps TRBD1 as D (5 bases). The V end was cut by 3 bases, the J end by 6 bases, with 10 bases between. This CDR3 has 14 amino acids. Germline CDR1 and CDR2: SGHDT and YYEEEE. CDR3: CASSWGRGNSPLHF. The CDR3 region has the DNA TGTGCCAGCAGCTGGGGACGGGGTAATTCACCCCTCCACTTT.

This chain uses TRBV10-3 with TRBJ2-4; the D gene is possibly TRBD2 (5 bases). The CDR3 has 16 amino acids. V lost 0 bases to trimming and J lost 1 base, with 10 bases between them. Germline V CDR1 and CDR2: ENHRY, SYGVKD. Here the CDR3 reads CAISESQERAKNIQYF. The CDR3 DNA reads TGTGCCATCAGTGAGTCGCAGGAGCGGGCCAAAAACATTCAGTACTTC.